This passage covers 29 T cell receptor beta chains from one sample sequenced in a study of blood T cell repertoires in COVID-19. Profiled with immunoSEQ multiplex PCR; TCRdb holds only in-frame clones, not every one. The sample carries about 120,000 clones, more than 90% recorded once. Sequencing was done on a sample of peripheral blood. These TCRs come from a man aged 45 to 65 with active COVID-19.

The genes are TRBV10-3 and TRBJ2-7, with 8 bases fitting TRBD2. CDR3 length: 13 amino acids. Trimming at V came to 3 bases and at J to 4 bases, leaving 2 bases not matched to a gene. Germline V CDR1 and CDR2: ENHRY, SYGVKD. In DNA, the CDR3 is TGTGCCATCAGTGAAATAGCGGGGTACGAGCAGTACTTC. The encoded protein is CAISEIAGYEQYF.

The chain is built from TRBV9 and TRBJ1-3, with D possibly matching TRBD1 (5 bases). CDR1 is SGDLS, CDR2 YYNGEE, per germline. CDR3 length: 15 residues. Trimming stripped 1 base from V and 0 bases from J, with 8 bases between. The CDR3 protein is CASSVTGLSGNTIYF. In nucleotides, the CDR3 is TGTGCCAGCAGCGTAACAGGTCTCTCTGGAAACACCATATATTTT.

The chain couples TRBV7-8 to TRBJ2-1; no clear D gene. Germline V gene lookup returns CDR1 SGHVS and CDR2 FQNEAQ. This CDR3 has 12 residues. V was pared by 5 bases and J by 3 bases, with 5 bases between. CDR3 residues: CASSPHYNEQFF. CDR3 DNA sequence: TGTGCCAGCAGCCCCCACTACAATGAGCAGTTCTTC. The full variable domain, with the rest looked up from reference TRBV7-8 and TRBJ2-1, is GAGVSQSPRYKVAKRGQDVALRCDPISGHVSLFWYQQALGQGPEFLTYFQNEAQLDKSGLPSDRFFAERPEGSVSTLKIQRTQQEDSAVYLCASSPHYNEQFFGPGTRLTVL.

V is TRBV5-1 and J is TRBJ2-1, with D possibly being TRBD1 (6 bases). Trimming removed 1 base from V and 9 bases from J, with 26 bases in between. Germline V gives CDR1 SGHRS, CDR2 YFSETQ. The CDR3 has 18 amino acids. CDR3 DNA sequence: TGCGCCAGCAGCTTGAGTCTATCGGAGATGAGGATACAGGGTGAGCAGTTCTTC. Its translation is CASSLSLSEMRIQGEQFF.

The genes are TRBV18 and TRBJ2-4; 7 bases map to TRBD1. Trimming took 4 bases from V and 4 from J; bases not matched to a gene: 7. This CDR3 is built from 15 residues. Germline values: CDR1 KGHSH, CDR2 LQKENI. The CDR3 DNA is TGTGCCAGCTCACTGGACAGGCAGGGGAAAAACATTCAGTACTTC. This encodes CASSLDRQGKNIQYF. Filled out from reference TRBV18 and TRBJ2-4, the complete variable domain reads NAGVMQNPRHLVRRRGQEARLRCSPMKGHSHVYWYRQLPEEGLKFMVYLQKENIIDESGMPKERFSAEFPKEGPSILRIQQVVRGDSAAYFCASSLDRQGKNIQYFGAGTRLSVL.

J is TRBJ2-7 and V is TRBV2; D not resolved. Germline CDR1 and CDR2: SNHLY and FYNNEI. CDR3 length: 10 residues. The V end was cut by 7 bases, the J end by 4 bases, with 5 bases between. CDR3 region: CASIGYEQYV. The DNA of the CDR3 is TGTGCCAGCATCGGGTACGAGCAGTACGTC.

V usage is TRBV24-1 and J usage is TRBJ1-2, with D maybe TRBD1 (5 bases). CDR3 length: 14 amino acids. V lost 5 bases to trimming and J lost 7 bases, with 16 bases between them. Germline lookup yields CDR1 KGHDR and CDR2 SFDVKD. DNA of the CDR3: TGTGCCACCAGTGCGAGACCCGGGGGTTCTGGCTACACCTTC. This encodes CATSARPGGSGYTF.

Here the CDR3 reads CASTLTSGGANEQFF. In nucleotides, the CDR3 is TGCGCCAGCACCCTAACTAGCGGGGGGGCAAATGAGCAGTTCTTC. This chain uses TRBV5-1 with TRBJ2-1; TRBD2 agrees at 13 bases. Germline V gives CDR1 SGHRS, CDR2 YFSETQ. Trimming took 6 bases from V and 7 from J; bases not matched to a gene: 7. The CDR3 runs 15 residues. Complete variable domain (other parts from reference TRBV5-1 and TRBJ2-1): KAGVTQTPRYLIKTRGQQVTLSCSPISGHRSVSWYQQTPGQGLQFLFEYFSETQRNKGNFPGRFSGRQFSNSRSEMNVSTLELGDSALYLCASTLTSGGANEQFFGPGTRLTVL.

The CDR3 DNA sequence: TGTGCCAGCAGTGTTCTGGGGGGGGAAGGGACCTACGAGCAGTACGTC. It specifies CASSVLGGEGTYEQYV. J is TRBJ2-7 and V is TRBV6-1; 7 bases match TRBD2. The V segment lost 4 bases and the J segment 2 bases; nucleotides outside the gene matches: 11. The CDR3 runs 16 residues. CDR1 is MNHNS and CDR2 is SASEGT in the germline V gene.

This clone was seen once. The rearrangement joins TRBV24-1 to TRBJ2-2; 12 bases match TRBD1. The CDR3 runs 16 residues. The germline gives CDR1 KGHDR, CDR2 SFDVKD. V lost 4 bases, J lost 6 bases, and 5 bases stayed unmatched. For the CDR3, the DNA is TGTGCCACCAGTGACCTCGGGACAGGGGGCCCCGGGGAGCTGTTTTTT. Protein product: CATSDLGTGGPGELFF.

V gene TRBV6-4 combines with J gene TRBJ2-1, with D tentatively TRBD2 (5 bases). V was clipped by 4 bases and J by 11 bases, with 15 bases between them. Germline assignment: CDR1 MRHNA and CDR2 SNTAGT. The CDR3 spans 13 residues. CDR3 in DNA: TGTGCCAGCAGTGCCTCCGACGGACTCAAGCAGTTCTTC. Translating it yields CASSASDGLKQFF.

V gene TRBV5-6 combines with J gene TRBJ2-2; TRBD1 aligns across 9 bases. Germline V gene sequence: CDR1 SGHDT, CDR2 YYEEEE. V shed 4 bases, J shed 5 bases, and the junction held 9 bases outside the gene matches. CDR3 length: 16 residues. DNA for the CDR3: TGTGCCAGCAGCCGTGCGGGACAGGGCTATACCGGGGAGCTGTTTTTT. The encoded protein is CASSRAGQGYTGELFF.

CDR3 loop: CASSLTPGGDEQYV. The CDR3 DNA sequence: TGCGCCAGCAGCTTGACCCCAGGGGGCGACGAGCAGTACGTC. The chain joins TRBV5-1 to TRBJ2-7; 8 positions match TRBD1. Trimming took 1 base from V and 5 from J; bases not matched to a gene: 5. CDR3 length equals 14 residues. Germline V gives CDR1 SGHRS, CDR2 YFSETQ.

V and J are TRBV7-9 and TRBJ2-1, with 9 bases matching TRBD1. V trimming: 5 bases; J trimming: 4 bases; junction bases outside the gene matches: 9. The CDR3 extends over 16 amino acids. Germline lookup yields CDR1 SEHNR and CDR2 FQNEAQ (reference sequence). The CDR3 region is CASSPTGTGKYNEQFF. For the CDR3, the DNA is TGTGCCAGCAGCCCCACCGGGACAGGGAAATACAATGAGCAGTTCTTC.

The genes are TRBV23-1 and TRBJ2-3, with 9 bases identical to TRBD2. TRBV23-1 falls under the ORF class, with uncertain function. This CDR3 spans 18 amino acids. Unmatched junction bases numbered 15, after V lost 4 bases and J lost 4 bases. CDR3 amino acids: CASSLSWGGRADADTQYF. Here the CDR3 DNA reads TGCGCCAGCAGTCTATCATGGGGCGGGAGGGCCGATGCAGATACGCAGTATTTT.

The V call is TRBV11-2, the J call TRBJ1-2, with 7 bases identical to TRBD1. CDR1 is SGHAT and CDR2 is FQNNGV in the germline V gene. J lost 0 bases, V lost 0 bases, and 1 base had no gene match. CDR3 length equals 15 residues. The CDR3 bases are TGTGCCAGCAGCTTAGAAGGGACAGCTAACTATGGCTACACCTTC. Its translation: CASSLEGTANYGYTF.

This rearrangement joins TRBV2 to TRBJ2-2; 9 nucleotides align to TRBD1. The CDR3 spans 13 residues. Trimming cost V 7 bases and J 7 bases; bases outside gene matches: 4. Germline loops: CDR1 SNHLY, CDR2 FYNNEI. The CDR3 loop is CASNGQGIGELFF. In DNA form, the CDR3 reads TGTGCCAGCAATGGACAGGGGATCGGGGAGCTGTTTTTT.

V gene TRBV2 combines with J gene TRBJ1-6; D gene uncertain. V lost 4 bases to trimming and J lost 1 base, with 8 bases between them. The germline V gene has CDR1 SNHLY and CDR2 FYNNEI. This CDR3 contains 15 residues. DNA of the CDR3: TGTGCCAGCAGTGGAGGGTGGTCCTATAATTCACCCCTCCACTTT. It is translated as CASSGGWSYNSPLHF. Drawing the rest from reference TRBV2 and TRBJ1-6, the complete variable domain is EPEVTQTPSHQVTQMGQEVILRCVPISNHLYFYWYRQILGQKVEFLVSFYNNEISEKSEIFDDQFSVERPDGSNFTLKIRSTKLEDSAMYFCASSGGWSYNSPLHFGNGTRLTVT.

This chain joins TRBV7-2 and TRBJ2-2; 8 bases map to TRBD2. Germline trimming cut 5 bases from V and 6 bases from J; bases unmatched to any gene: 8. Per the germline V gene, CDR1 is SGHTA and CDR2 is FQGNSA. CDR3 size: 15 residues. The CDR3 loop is CASSLLGLAAGELFF. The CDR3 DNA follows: TGTGCCAGCAGCCTACTCGGACTAGCAGCCGGGGAGCTGTTTTTT.

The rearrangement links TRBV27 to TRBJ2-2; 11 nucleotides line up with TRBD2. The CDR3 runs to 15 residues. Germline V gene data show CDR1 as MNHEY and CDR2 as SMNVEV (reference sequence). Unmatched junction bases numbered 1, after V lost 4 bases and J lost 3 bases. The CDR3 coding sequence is TGTGCCAGCAGTTCTAGCGGGAGGTACACCGGGGAGCTGTTTTTT. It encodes CASSSSGRYTGELFF.

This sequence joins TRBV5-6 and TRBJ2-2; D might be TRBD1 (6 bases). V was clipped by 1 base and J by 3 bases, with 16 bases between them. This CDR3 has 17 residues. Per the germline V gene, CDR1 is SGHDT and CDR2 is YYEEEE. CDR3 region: CASSLRFAGAYTGELFF. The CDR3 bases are TGTGCCAGCAGCTTGAGGTTTGCAGGGGCGTACACCGGGGAGCTGTTTTTT.

CDR3 amino acids: CASSRGTSGSHEQFF. CDR3 bases: TGTGCCAGTAGTAGGGGGACTAGCGGGAGTCATGAGCAGTTCTTC. The chain couples TRBV19 to TRBJ2-1, with TRBD2 identical over 14 bases. Per the germline V gene, CDR1 is LNHDA and CDR2 is SQIVND (reference sequence). Losses at the gene ends were 4 bases for V and 8 bases for J; bases not matched to a gene: 4. The CDR3 spans 15 residues.

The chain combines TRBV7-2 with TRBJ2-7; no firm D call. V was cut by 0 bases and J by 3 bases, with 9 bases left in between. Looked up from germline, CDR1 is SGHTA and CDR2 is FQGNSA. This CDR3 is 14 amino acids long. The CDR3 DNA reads TGTGCCAGCAGCTTAGCTCACAGAAACTACGAGCAGTACGTC. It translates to CASSLAHRNYEQYV.

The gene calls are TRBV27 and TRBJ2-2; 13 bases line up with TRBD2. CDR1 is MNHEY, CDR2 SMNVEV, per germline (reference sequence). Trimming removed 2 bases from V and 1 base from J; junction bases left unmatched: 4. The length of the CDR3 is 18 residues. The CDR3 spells CASSLGLAGARNTGELFF. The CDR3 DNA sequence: TGTGCCAGCAGTTTAGGACTAGCGGGGGCCCGGAACACCGGGGAGCTGTTTTTT.

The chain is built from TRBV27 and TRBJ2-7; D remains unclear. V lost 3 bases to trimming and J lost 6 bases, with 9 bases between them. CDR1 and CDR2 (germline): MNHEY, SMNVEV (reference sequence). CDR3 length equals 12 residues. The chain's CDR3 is CASSFPSGEQYF. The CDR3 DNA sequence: TGTGCCAGCAGTTTTCCGTCAGGCGAGCAGTACTTC.

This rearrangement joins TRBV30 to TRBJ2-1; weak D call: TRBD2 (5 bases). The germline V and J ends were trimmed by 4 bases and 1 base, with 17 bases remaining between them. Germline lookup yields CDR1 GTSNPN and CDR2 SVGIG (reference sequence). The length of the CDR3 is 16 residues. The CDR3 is CAWTRASGSSYNEQFF. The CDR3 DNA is TGTGCCTGGACCCGCGCTTCGGGGTCATCCTACAATGAGCAGTTCTTC.

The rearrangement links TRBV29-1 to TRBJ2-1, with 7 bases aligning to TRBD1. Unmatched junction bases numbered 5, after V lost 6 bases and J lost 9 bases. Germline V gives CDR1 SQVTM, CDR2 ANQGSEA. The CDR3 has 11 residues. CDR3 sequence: CSVTGDREQFF. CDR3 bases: TGCAGCGTCACAGGGGACCGTGAGCAGTTCTTC.

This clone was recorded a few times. CDR3 coding DNA: TGTGCCAGCAGCTTAGGTCCAGGGCGTTCCTCCTACGAGCAGTACGTC. Translating it yields CASSLGPGRSSYEQYV. J is TRBJ2-7 and V is TRBV11-2; the D gene is possibly TRBD1 (5 bases). The CDR3 loop spans 16 amino acids. Germline V lookup: CDR1 SGHAT, CDR2 FQNNGV. V lost 1 base, J lost 0 bases, and 13 bases lay in between.

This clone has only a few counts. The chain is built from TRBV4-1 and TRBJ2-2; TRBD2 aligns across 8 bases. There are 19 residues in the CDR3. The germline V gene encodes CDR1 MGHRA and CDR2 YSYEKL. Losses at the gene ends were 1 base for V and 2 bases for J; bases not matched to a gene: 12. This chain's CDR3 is CASSQGPLLAGLNTGELFF. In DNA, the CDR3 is TGCGCCAGCAGCCAAGGTCCCCTTCTAGCGGGCCTAAACACCGGGGAGCTGTTTTTT.